A selection of T cell receptor beta chains follows, all from one sample in a study of blood T cell repertoires in COVID-19. Generated by immunoSEQ multiplex PCR, the TCRdb table keeps only in-frame clones and is missing some. The sample includes approximately 460,000 clones, 80% to 90% of them seen just once. Sequences were obtained from peripheral blood. The receptors derive from a young man with COVID-19, enrolled during active disease. Each CDR3 is given with its conserved first and last residue.

TRBV15,CATSSPPAGPNYGYTF
TRBV7-9,CASSLAGQGALYGYTF
TRBV19,CASAGISYEQYF
TRBV28,CASSLAPGSPLHF
TRBV2,CASSENRVDTQYF
TRBV24-1,CATNSGRAEETQYF
TRBV3-1/TRBV3-2,CASSLGASSYNEQFF
TRBV25-1,CASSEAGTGNPTEAFF
TRBV13,CASSLEGLAGGLTDTQYF
TRBV24-1,CATSDLRRGEQFF
TRBV4-1,CASSQVSATPSDTQYF
TRBV5-1,CASSFPGDEQYF
TRBV1,CTSSQGAGVGDTQYF
TRBV5-8,CASSLEVSGAATQYF
TRBV5-6,CASRGGTGNEQFF